This entry features one T cell receptor beta chain sequence. The data derive from a study of control samples from healthy donors and cancer patients. The CDR3 consists of 13 residues. Trimming removed 5 bases from V and 4 bases from J, with 11 bases in between. Germline V lookup: CDR1 LGHNA, CDR2 YNFKEQ. The method was immunoSEQ multiplex PCR; TCRdb's version includes in-frame clones alone and lacks a portion of them. Of 170,000 or so clones detected, more than 90% appear once; the ten largest clones hold around 2.2%. V and J are TRBV4-2 and TRBJ2-5; D unclear. This receptor was taken from a woman in her thirties or forties in good health. Material for sequencing was blood. This CDR3 reads CASSEEGIETQYF. In nucleotides, the CDR3 is TGTGCCAGCAGCGAGGAAGGGATAGAGACCCAGTACTTC.